The clone carrying this TCR beta chain showed up many times. Its antigen is currently unknown. Populations isolated by sorting all had purity greater than 95%. These data originate in a study of beta chain features in type 1 diabetes. The authors reverse transcribed all of the isolated RNA, so sequencing captured expressed TCRB transcripts. Sequenced naive, central memory and regulatory T cell samples produced an average of around 3.9 million reads. Profiling relied on immunoSEQ multiplex PCR, and the TCRdb table lists in-frame clones only, not all of them. Of 130,000 to 150,000 clones in the sample, 6.5% to 8.5% are singletons; the top ten hold 1.1% to 1.5%. CDR1 is SQVTM, CDR2 ANQGSEA, per germline. The ends lost 7 bases at V and 5 bases at J; junction bases unmatched: 12. CDR3 size: 14 residues. Study-level results: Possible PCR preference for shorter templates applied equally to patients and controls. Insertions at VDJ junctions were less frequent in type 1 diabetes patients. These patients also deleted more nucleotides at the same junctions.

The sequenced sample was central memory CD4+ T cells from blood. This sequence originates from a woman aged 25-40 years in good health. The gene calls are TRBV29-1 and TRBJ2-7, with TRBD2 matching over 9 bases. The CDR3 coding sequence is TGCAGCGCGGCCCCCCGGGTAGCGGGAGACGAGCAGTACTTC. Its translation: CSAAPRVAGDEQYF.